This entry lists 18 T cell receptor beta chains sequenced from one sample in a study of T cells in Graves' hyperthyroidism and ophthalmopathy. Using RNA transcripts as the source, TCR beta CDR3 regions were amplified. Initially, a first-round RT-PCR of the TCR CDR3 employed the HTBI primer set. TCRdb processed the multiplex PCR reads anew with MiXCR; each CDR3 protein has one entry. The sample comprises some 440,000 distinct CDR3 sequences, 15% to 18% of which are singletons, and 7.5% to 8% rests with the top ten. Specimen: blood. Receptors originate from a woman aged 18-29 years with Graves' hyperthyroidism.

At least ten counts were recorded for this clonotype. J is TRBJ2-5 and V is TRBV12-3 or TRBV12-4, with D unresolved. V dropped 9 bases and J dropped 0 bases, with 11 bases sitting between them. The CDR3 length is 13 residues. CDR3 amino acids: CASADGYQETQYF. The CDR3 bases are TGTGCCAGTGCCGACGGGTACCAAGAGACCCAGTACTTC.

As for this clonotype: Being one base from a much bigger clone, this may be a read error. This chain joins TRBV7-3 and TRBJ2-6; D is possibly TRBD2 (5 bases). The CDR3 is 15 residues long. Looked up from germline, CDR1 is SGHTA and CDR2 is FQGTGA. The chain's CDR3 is CASSPSSPGTNVLTF. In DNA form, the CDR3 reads TGTGCCAGCAGCCCATCTAGCCCTGGGACCAACGTCCTGACTTTC.

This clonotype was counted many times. This chain's CDR3 is CASGPPGRNSGNTIYF. The DNA for the CDR3 is TGTGCTAGTGGTCCCCCGGGGCGGAACTCTGGAAACACCATATATTTT. The V gene is TRBV12-5, the J gene TRBJ1-3; TRBD1 is a possible D gene (5 bases). The CDR3 loop spans 16 amino acids. V lost 5 bases, J lost 0 bases, and 14 bases lay in between. In germline, CDR1 is LGHNT, CDR2 FRNRAP.

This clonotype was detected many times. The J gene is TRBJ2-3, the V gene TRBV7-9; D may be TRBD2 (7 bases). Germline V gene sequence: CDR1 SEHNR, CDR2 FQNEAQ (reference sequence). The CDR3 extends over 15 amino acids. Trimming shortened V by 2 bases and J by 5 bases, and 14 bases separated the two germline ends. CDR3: CASSLTGGRGDTQYF. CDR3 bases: TGTGCCAGCAGCTTAACGGGGGGCCGTGGAGATACGCAGTATTTT.

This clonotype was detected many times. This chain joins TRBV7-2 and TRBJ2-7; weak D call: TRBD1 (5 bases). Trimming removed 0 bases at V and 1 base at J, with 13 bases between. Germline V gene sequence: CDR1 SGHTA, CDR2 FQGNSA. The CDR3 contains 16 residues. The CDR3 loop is CASSLAGQGTSYEQYF. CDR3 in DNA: TGTGCCAGCAGCTTAGCGGGTCAGGGCACATCCTACGAGCAGTACTTC. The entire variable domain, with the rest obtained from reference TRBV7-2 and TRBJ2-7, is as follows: GAGVSQSPSNKVTEKGKDVELRCDPISGHTALYWYRQSLGQGLEFLIYFQGNSAPDKSGLPSDRFSAERTGGSVSTLTIQRTQQEDSAVYLCASSLAGQGTSYEQYFGPGTRLTVT.

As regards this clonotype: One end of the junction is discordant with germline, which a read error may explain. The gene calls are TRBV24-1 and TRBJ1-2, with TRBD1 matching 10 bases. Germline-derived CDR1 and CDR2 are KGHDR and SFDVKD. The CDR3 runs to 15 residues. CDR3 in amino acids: CATSEPGTGDYGYTF. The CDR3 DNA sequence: TGTGCCACCAGTGAACCCGGGACAGGGGACTACGGCTACACCTTC.

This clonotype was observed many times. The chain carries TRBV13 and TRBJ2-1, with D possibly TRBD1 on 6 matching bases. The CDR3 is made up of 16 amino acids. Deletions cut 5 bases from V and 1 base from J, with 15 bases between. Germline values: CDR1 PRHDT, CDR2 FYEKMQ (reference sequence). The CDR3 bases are TGTGCCAGCAGCGGCCGGGACACGCCTTCCTACAATGAGCAGTTCTTC. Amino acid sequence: CASSGRDTPSYNEQFF.

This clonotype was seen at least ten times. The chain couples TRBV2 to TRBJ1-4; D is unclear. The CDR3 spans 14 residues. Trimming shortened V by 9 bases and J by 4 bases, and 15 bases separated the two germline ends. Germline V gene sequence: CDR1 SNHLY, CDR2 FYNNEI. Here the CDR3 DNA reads TGTGCCAGTGGCCGGACGATACATAATGAAAAACTGTTTTTT. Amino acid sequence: CASGRTIHNEKLFF.

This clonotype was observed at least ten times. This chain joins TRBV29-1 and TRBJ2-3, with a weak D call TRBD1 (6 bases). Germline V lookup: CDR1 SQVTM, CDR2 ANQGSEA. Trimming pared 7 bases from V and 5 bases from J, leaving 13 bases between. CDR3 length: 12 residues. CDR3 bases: TGCAGCGCCCCCCGAGGGGGAGATACGCAGTATTTT. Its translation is CSAPRGGDTQYF.

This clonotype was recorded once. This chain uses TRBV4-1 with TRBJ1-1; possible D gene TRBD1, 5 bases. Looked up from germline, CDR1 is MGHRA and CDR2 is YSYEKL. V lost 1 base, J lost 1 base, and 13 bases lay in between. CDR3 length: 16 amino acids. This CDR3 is CASSQGSGRGNTEAFF. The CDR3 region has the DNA TGCGCCAGCAGCCAAGGGTCAGGGCGGGGGAACACTGAAGCTTTCTTT.

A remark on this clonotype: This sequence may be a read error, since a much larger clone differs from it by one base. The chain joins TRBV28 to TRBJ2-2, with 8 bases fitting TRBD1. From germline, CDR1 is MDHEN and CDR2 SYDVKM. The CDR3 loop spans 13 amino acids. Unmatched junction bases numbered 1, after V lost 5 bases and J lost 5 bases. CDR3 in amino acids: CASSTGGTGELFF. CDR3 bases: TGTGCCAGCAGTACAGGGGGGACCGGGGAGCTGTTTTTT.

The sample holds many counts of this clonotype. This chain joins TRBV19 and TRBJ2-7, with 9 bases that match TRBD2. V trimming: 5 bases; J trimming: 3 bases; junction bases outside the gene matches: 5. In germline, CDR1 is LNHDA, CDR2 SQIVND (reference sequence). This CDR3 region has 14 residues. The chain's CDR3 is CASSPTSGLYEQYF. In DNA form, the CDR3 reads TGTGCCAGTAGTCCCACTAGCGGGCTCTACGAGCAGTACTTC.

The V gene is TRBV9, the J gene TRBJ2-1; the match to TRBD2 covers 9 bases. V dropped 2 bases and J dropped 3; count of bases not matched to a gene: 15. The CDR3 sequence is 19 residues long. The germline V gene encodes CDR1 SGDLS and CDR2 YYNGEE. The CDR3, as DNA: TGTGCCAGCAGCGTTAGTTCTGGGGAGAGACTAGCGGTCTACAATGAGCAGTTCTTC. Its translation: CASSVSSGERLAVYNEQFF.

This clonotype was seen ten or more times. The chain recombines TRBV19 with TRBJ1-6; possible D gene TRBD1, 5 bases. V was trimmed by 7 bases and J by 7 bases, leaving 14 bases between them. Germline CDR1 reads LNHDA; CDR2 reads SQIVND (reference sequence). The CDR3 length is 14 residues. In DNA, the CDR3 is TGTGCCAGTACCCCGGGGACCCAAAATTCACCCCTCCACTTT. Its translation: CASTPGTQNSPLHF.

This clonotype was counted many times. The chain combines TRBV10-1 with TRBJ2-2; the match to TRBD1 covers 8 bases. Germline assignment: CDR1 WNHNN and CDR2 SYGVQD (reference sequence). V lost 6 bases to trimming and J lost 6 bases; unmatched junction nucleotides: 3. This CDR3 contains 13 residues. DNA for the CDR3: TGCGCCAGCAGGGGACAGGACGCCGGGGAGCTGTTTTTT. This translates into CASRGQDAGELFF.

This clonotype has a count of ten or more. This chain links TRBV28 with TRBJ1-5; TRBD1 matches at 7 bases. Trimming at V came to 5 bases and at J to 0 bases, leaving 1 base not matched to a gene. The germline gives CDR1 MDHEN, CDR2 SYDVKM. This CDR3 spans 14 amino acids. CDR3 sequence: CASSGDSSNQPQHF. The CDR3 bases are TGTGCCAGCAGTGGGGACAGTAGCAATCAGCCCCAGCATTTT. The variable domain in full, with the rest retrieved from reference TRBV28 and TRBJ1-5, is DVKVTQSSRYLVKRTGEKVFLECVQDMDHENMFWYRQDPGLGLRLIYFSYDVKMKEKGDIPEGYSVSREKKERFSLILESASTNQTSMYLCASSGDSSNQPQHFGDGTRLSIL.

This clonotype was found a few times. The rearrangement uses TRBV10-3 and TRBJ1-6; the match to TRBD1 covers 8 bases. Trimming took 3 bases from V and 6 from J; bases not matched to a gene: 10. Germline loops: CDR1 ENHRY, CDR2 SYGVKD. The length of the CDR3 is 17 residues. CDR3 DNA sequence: TGTGCCATCAGTGACTTTGGGACAGGCAGTGGTAATTCACCCCTCCACTTT. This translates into CAISDFGTGSGNSPLHF.

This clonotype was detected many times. For the CDR3, the DNA is TGCAGTGCTAGAAGCCGGGACAGACTTAGCAATCAGCCCCAGCATTTT. Protein sequence: CSARSRDRLSNQPQHF. V is TRBV20-1 and J is TRBJ1-5; 7 positions agree with TRBD1. Trimming removed 2 bases from V and 0 bases from J; junction bases left unmatched: 7. CDR1 is DFQATT, CDR2 SNEGSKA, per germline (reference sequence). The length of the CDR3 is 16 residues.